This T cell receptor (beta chain) was sequenced for a study of T cell responses to AZD1222 COVID-19 vaccine. The study's findings and limits: Of the AZD1222 recipients, only six or seven were seropositive at baseline.

The assay was immunoSEQ multiplex PCR, and TCRdb's table has in-frame clones only and misses some. The sample holds 110,000 to 150,000 clones; about 90% are singletons and the top ten take less than 3.5%. Remarks on this clone: Its cognate antigen is unknown.

The CDR3 extends over 17 amino acids. The V gene's germline CDR1 is MNHEY and CDR2 SVGEGT. Trimming took 0 bases from V and 4 from J; bases not matched to a gene: 9. This TCR was recovered from an adult who received the AZD1222 COVID-19 vaccine. Source: peripheral blood, taken 28 days after the second AZD1222 dose. The genes are TRBV6-2 or TRBV6-3 and TRBJ2-1; the match to TRBD2 covers 7 bases. The CDR3 nucleotides are TGTGCCAGCAGTTACTCGGAGCGGGAACCCTTTTACAATGAGCAGTTCTTC. Protein sequence: CASSYSEREPFYNEQFF.